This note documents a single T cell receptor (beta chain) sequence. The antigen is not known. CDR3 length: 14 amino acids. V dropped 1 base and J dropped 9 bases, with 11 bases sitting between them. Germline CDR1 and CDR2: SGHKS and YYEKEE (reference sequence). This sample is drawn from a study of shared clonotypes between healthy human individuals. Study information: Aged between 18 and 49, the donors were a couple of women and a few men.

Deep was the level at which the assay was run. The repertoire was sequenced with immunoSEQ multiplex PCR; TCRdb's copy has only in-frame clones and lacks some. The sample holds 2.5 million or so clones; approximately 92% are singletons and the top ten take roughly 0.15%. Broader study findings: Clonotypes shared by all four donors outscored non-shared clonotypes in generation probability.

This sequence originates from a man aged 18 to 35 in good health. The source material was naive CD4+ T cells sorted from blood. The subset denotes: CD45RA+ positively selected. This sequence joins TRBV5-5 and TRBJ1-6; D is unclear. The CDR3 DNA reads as TGTGCCAGCAGCTTGATTATGACGGGTTCACCCCTCCACTTT. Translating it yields CASSLIMTGSPLHF.